Each of the 8 T cell receptor beta chains below was sequenced from the same sample in a study of blood T cell repertoires in COVID-19. Sequencing used immunoSEQ multiplex PCR; TCRdb keeps in-frame clones, though not all of them. The sample consists of about 190,000 clones, roughly 80% of them appearing once. Sequenced input: peripheral blood. These receptors originate from a woman between 45 and 60 years old with acute or convalescent COVID-19.

This chain joins TRBV11-2 and TRBJ1-1, with unresolved D. This CDR3 comprises 16 residues. The V gene's germline CDR1 is SGHAT and CDR2 FQNNGV. Trimming took off 2 bases at V and 0 bases at J, with 13 bases between the two ends. The CDR3 nucleotides read TGTGCCAGCAGCTTAAGATTAGAGAGGCTGAACACTGAAGCTTTCTTT. It encodes CASSLRLERLNTEAFF.

The chain employs TRBV18 and TRBJ2-7; possible D gene TRBD1, 7 bases. Trimming removed 4 bases at V and 7 bases at J, with 20 bases between. In germline, CDR1 is KGHSH, CDR2 LQKENI. This CDR3 has 15 residues. DNA of the CDR3: TGTGCCAGCTCACAGAAAACTGGGGGGACAGAAGAGCAGTACTTC. It codes for CASSQKTGGTEEQYF.

This clone has a handful of counts. CDR3 DNA sequence: TGTGCCAGCAGGGAGGGCCCTTATGGCTACACCTTC. Translation gives CASREGPYGYTF. This chain connects TRBV28 to TRBJ1-2; D unclear. The ends were cut back, 6 bases at V and 5 bases at J, with 10 bases in the middle. Germline V gene data show CDR1 as MDHEN and CDR2 as SYDVKM. CDR3 size: 12 residues.

The chain links TRBV27 to TRBJ2-7, with 10 bases fitting TRBD2. Germline V lookup: CDR1 MNHEY, CDR2 SMNVEV (reference sequence). The ends lost 3 bases at V and 0 bases at J; junction bases unmatched: 2. The CDR3 is made up of 15 amino acids. The CDR3 DNA is TGTGCCAGCAGTTTCGCTAGCGGGGGCTCCTACGAGCAGTACTTC. Protein product: CASSFASGGSYEQYF.

This clone was detected a few times. The genes are TRBV28 and TRBJ1-5, with a tentative D call TRBD1 (6 bases). The CDR3 has 16 amino acids. Trimming shortened V by 6 bases and J by 0 bases, and 15 bases separated the two germline ends. Germline V lookup: CDR1 MDHEN, CDR2 SYDVKM. The CDR3 nucleotides are TGTGCCAGCAGCATACAAGGGGGTTATAGCAATCAGCCCCAGCATTTT. Encoded protein: CASSIQGGYSNQPQHF.

This clone was seen once. This sequence joins TRBV24-1 and TRBJ2-4; 7 bases map to TRBD2. The CDR3 consists of 15 residues. Germline CDR1 reads KGHDR; CDR2 reads SFDVKD. V lost 6 bases, J lost 7 bases, and 11 bases stayed unmatched. The CDR3 region has the DNA TGTGCCACCAGTCAGGCGTGGGGGGGGATGAACATTCAGTACTTC. Its translation is CATSQAWGGMNIQYF.

The V and J genes are TRBV6-6 and TRBJ2-7; perhaps TRBD2 as D (6 bases). Germline CDR1 MNHNY, CDR2 SVGAGI (reference sequence). CDR3 length: 17 residues. The V end lost 5 bases, the J end lost 2 bases, and 22 bases lay between the germline ends. The CDR3 region is CASSLFGGGGTAYEQYF. CDR3 nucleotide sequence: TGTGCCAGCAGTCTCTTCGGCGGTGGCGGGACCGCCTACGAGCAGTACTTC.

This chain uses TRBV5-1 with TRBJ2-2, with TRBD2 matching over 10 bases. Trimming took 5 bases from V and 2 from J; bases not matched to a gene: 6. Germline assignment: CDR1 SGHRS and CDR2 YFSETQ. The CDR3 covers 16 residues. The CDR3 region has the DNA TGCGCCAGCAGGTCTAGCGGGGGCCGAAACACCGGGGAGCTGTTTTTT. Its translation: CASRSSGGRNTGELFF.